The 26 T cell receptor gamma chains reported below all come from one sample, sequenced in a study of gamma-delta chains in newborns, infants, children. TCRdb reran clone calling via CATT on the reads. The sample lists more than 2,000 gamma-chain clones, approximately 30% occurring once. Sequencing used blood. The receptors stem from a child who was a newborn, infant or young child, either healthy, febrile or measles-vaccinated (not recorded which).

A note on this clone: This CDR3 is also generated by other DNA sequences in the sample. The DNA of the CDR3 is TGTGCCTTGTGGGAGGTTCGTAAGAAACTCTTT. It specifies CALWEVRKKLF. The chain is built from TRGV9 and TRGJ1 or TRGJ2. V lost 1 base, J lost 9 bases, and 3 bases stayed unmatched. Germline CDR1 and CDR2: GITISATS and ISYDGTV (reference sequence). There are 11 residues in the CDR3.

Note on this clone: Germline is not matched at one junction end, which may reflect a read error. V and J are TRGV9 and TRGJ1 or TRGJ2. This CDR3 is built from 13 residues. Germline-derived CDR1 and CDR2 are GITISATS and ISYDGTV (reference sequence). In DNA, the CDR3 is TGTGCCTTGTGGGAGGTGCCCACACGAAAGAAACTATTT. This encodes CALWEVPTRKKLF.

In this sample, this clone is medium-sized. This probably arose from a read error, given a far larger clone one base away. The chain has TRGV9 and TRGJP. Germline assignment: CDR1 GITISATS and CDR2 ISYDGTV (reference sequence). CDR3 length: 16 residues. The CDR3 protein is CALWEVQESGKKIKVF. DNA for the CDR3: TGTGCCTTGTGGGAGGTGCAAGAGTCGGGCAAAAAAATCAAGGTATTT.

In the case of this clone: The identical CDR3 is also encoded by other nucleotide sequences in the sample. The rearrangement links TRGV9 to TRGJP. Trimming at V came to 1 base and at J to 6 bases, leaving 6 bases not matched to a gene. Germline-derived CDR1 and CDR2 are GITISATS and ISYDGTV (reference sequence). This CDR3 region has 17 residues. CDR3 amino acids: CALWEVNGELGKKIKVF. The CDR3 bases are TGTGCCTTGTGGGAGGTAAATGGAGAGTTGGGCAAAAAAATCAAGGTATTT.

Judged by abundance, this clone is large. The same CDR3 can be traced to other DNA sequences in this sample. This chain uses TRGV9 with TRGJP. After removal of 0 bases from V and 6 bases from J, the junction contained 2 bases not matched to a gene. This CDR3 comprises 16 residues. Germline V gene lookup returns CDR1 GITISATS and CDR2 ISYDGTV (reference sequence). In DNA form, the CDR3 reads TGTGCCTTGTGGGAGGTGGTAGAGTTGGGCAAAAAAATCAAGGTATTT. Its translation: CALWEVVELGKKIKVF.

As concerns this clone: At one end the junction does not follow the germline gene, possibly because of a read error. This rearrangement joins TRGV2 to TRGJ1 or TRGJ2. The CDR3 runs to 11 residues. CDR1 and CDR2 from the germline V gene are EGSNGY and YDSYNSKV. Written as DNA, the CDR3 is TGTGCCACTTGGGACGAGTATAAGAAACTCTTT. This translates into CATWDEYKKLF.

This clone was seen a few times. The chain recombines TRGV9 with TRGJP. Germline CDR1 is GITISATS and CDR2 is ISYDGTV (reference sequence). The CDR3 contains 16 residues. Trimming cost V 3 bases and J 7 bases; bases outside gene matches: 6. The CDR3 protein is CALWETGELGKKIKVF. The DNA for the CDR3 is TGTGCCTTGTGGGAGACCGGGGAGTTGGGCAAAAAAATCAAGGTATTT.

This clone is deemed medium-sized. A read error likely explains why the TCRdb protein, taken from a much larger clone, differs from this DNA's translation at residue 6; the protein shown is translated from the DNA. Other DNA sequences within the sample encode an identical CDR3. This chain joins TRGV9 and TRGJP. CDR3 length: 16 amino acids. CDR1 is GITISATS and CDR2 is ISYDGTV in the germline V gene (reference sequence). V lost 2 bases and J lost 7; bases outside the gene matches: 5. In DNA, the CDR3 is TGTGCCTTGTGGGAGGCGCGGGAGTTGGGCAAAAAAATCAAGGTATTT. Translating it yields CALWEARELGKKIKVF.

This clone was counted only a few times. The chain joins TRGV9 to TRGJP. The V and J ends lost 0 bases and 6 bases, in that order; junction bases with no gene match: 5. Germline V gene data show CDR1 as GITISATS and CDR2 as ISYDGTV (reference sequence). The CDR3 is 17 residues long. CDR3 region: CALWEVRAELGKKIKVF. The CDR3 DNA follows: TGTGCCTTGTGGGAGGTGAGGGCAGAGTTGGGCAAAAAAATCAAGGTATTT.

Notes on this clone: Mismatch with germline at one junction end may stem from a read error. At the DNA level, this CDR3 is encoded by other sequences in the same sample as well. This sequence joins TRGV4 and TRGJP1. The CDR3 extends over 15 amino acids. Per the germline V gene, CDR1 is EGSTGY and CDR2 is YDSYTSSV. CDR3 sequence: CATWVDGDTGWFKIF. As DNA, the CDR3 is TGTGCCACCTGGGTCGACGGGGACACTGGTTGGTTCAAGATATTC.

There are a few counts of this clone. This chain uses TRGV9 with TRGJ1 or TRGJ2. After removal of 0 bases from V and 10 bases from J, the junction contained 3 bases not matched to a gene. The CDR3 consists of 11 residues. CDR1 and CDR2 (germline): GITISATS, ISYDGTV (reference sequence). The CDR3 sequence: CALWEVVKKLF. The CDR3 region has the DNA TGTGCCTTGTGGGAGGTGGTCAAGAAACTCTTT.

With regard to this clone: This same CDR3 is encoded by further DNA sequences in the sample. The chain couples TRGV9 to TRGJP. Germline values: CDR1 GITISATS, CDR2 ISYDGTV (reference sequence). The CDR3 is made up of 17 amino acids. Trimming removed 0 bases from V and 5 bases from J; junction bases left unmatched: 4. The CDR3 region is CALWEVHEELGKKIKVF. The CDR3, as DNA: TGTGCCTTGTGGGAGGTGCATGAAGAGTTGGGCAAAAAAATCAAGGTATTT.

This clone was seen only a few times. This chain joins TRGV9 and TRGJP. CDR1 and CDR2 (germline): GITISATS, ISYDGTV (reference sequence). The V segment lost 2 bases and the J segment 8 bases; nucleotides outside the gene matches: 12. This CDR3 contains 18 residues. CDR3 region: CALWEARVVKLGKKIKVF. The DNA of the CDR3 is TGTGCCTTGTGGGAGGCGAGGGTCGTTAAGTTGGGCAAAAAAATCAAGGTATTT.

Worth noting for this clone: One base away lies a much larger clone, so this may be a sequencing read error. The same CDR3 is also encoded by other DNA sequences in this sample. The chain couples TRGV9 to TRGJP. In germline, CDR1 is GITISATS, CDR2 ISYDGTV (reference sequence). This CDR3 region has 17 residues. V was pared by 0 bases and J by 3 bases, with 2 bases of the junction left unmatched. Here the CDR3 DNA reads TGTGCCTTGTGGGAGGTGATGCAAGAGTTGGGCAAAAAAATCAAGGTATTT. This codes for CALWEVMQELGKKIKVF.

About this clone: A read error may explain this, as a much larger clone is one base away. Distinct nucleotide sequences in the sample also encode this CDR3. The rearrangement links TRGV9 to TRGJP. CDR1 GITISATS and CDR2 ISYDGTV come from the germline V gene (reference sequence). This CDR3 region has 18 residues. CDR3 sequence reads: CALWEVGRQELGKKIKVF. The CDR3 DNA reads TGTGCCTTGTGGGAGGTGGGACGGCAGGAGTTGGGCAAAAAAATCAAGGTATTT.

This clone was counted between two and nine times. The V gene is TRGV3, the J gene TRGJ1 or TRGJ2. Germline V gives CDR1 VTNTFY, CDR2 YDVSTARD (reference sequence). V dropped 0 bases and J dropped 12; count of bases not matched to a gene: 5. The CDR3 extends over 11 amino acids. CDR3 sequence (DNA): TGTGCCACCTGGGACAGGCCGGGGAAACTCTTT. Encoded protein: CATWDRPGKLF.

On this clone itself: At one end, the junction sequence differs from germline, possibly due to a read error. The chain has TRGV9 and TRGJP. The CDR3 has 15 amino acids. Germline V gene lookup returns CDR1 GITISATS and CDR2 ISYDGTV (reference sequence). CDR3 sequence: CTLWDYELGKKIKVF. Written as DNA, the CDR3 is TGTACCTTGTGGGACTATGAGTTGGGCAAAAAAATCAAGGTATTT.

The chain carries TRGV2 and TRGJ1 or TRGJ2. The V and J ends lost 1 base and 6 bases, in that order; junction bases with no gene match: 9. Per germline, CDR1 EGSNGY and CDR2 YDSYNSKV. CDR3 length: 14 residues. The CDR3 nucleotides are TGTGCCACCTGGGACGGTCCATTTTGTTATAAGAAACTCTTT. It is translated as CATWDGPFCYKKLF.

The rearrangement links TRGV9 to TRGJP. Germline V gene sequence: CDR1 GITISATS, CDR2 ISYDGTV (reference sequence). Trimming took 2 bases from V and 11 from J; bases not matched to a gene: 3. The length of the CDR3 is 14 residues. The CDR3 DNA sequence: TGTGCCTTGTGGGAGGCGGTGGGCAAAAAAATCAAGGTATTT. Its protein product is CALWEAVGKKIKVF.

This clone occurred a few times. The chain recombines TRGV9 with TRGJ1 or TRGJ2. Losses at the gene ends were 0 bases for V and 9 bases for J; bases not matched to a gene: 11. The CDR3 is 14 residues long. Germline CDR1 and CDR2: GITISATS and ISYDGTV (reference sequence). The CDR3 is CALWEVSHVPKKLF. The CDR3 DNA sequence: TGTGCCTTGTGGGAGGTGTCGCATGTACCTAAGAAACTCTTT.

This clone was seen a handful of times. A read error may explain this, as a much larger clone is one base away. The genes are TRGV9 and TRGJP. With V trimmed by 4 bases and J by 8 bases, 2 bases remained unmatched. The CDR3 loop spans 14 amino acids. Per the germline V gene, CDR1 is GITISATS and CDR2 is ISYDGTV (reference sequence). The CDR3 sequence is CALWEQLGKKIKVF. The CDR3 DNA follows: TGTGCCTTGTGGGAACAGTTGGGCAAAAAAATCAAGGTATTT.

By share, this clone counts as large. Other DNA sequences of this sample code for an identical CDR3. The V call is TRGV9, the J call TRGJP. The CDR3 covers 13 residues. V lost 3 bases to trimming and J lost 10 bases; unmatched junction nucleotides: 0. CDR1 and CDR2 (germline): GITISATS, ISYDGTV (reference sequence). CDR3 coding DNA: TGTGCCTTGTGGGAGTTGGGCAAAAAAATCAAGGTATTT. It codes for CALWELGKKIKVF.

By its share, this clone is large. This likely stems from a read error, as it lies one base from a far larger clone. This sample also contains other DNA sequences that code for the same CDR3. The V gene is TRGV9, the J gene TRGJP. CDR3 length: 16 amino acids. V dropped 0 bases and J dropped 7; count of bases not matched to a gene: 3. Germline V gene lookup returns CDR1 GITISATS and CDR2 ISYDGTV (reference sequence). The CDR3 is CALWEVHELGKKIKVF. CDR3 DNA sequence: TGTGCCTTGTGGGAGGTGCACGAGTTGGGCAAAAAAATCAAGGTATTT.

The chain uses TRGV9 and TRGJP. CDR1 and CDR2 (germline): GITISATS, ISYDGTV (reference sequence). This CDR3 comprises 17 residues. V lost 3 bases, J lost 6 bases, and 8 bases stayed unmatched. CDR3 loop: CALWEPLSELGKKIKVF. DNA of the CDR3: TGTGCCTTGTGGGAGCCTCTATCAGAGTTGGGCAAAAAAATCAAGGTATTT.

About this clone itself: The amino acid sequence in TCRdb belongs to a much larger clone and departs from this DNA's translation at residue 4, likely a sequencing read error; the sequence shown is translated from the DNA. This sequence joins TRGV9 and TRGJP. Looked up from germline, CDR1 is GITISATS and CDR2 is ISYDGTV (reference sequence). CDR3 length: 15 residues. The CDR3, as DNA: TGTGCCTTGAGGGAGGTAGAGTTGGGCAAAAAAATCAAGGTATTT. It translates to CALREVELGKKIKVF.

This clone was counted only a few times. The chain joins TRGV9 to TRGJ1 or TRGJ2. V lost 1 base to trimming and J lost 9 bases; unmatched junction nucleotides: 12. The germline CDR1 and CDR2 sequences are GITISATS and ISYDGTV (reference sequence). CDR3 length: 14 residues. CDR3 sequence reads: CALWEVGFRPKKLF. The CDR3 DNA sequence: TGTGCCTTGTGGGAGGTCGGTTTTCGGCCTAAGAAACTCTTT.